Presented here are 22 T cell receptor beta chains from one specimen sequenced in a study of blood T cell repertoires in COVID-19. Some clones are missing from TCRdb's copy, which holds only in-frame ones; the method was immunoSEQ multiplex PCR. The sample contains about 160,000 clones, 84% of which appear only once. The sample comprised peripheral blood. The receptor source for this set is a man in his sixties or seventies with acute or convalescent COVID-19.

This chain joins TRBV5-8 and TRBJ1-5, with a weak D call TRBD1 (5 bases). CDR3 length: 15 amino acids. The V end was cut by 0 bases, the J end by 4 bases, with 11 bases between. Per germline, CDR1 SGHTS and CDR2 YDEGEE. The CDR3 here is CASSLGRAVNQPQHF. The CDR3 DNA reads as TGTGCCAGCAGCTTGGGCAGGGCCGTAAATCAGCCCCAGCATTTT.

The V gene is TRBV3-1 (or the pseudogene TRBV3-2), the J gene TRBJ1-2; perhaps TRBD1 as D (5 bases). The germline gives CDR1 LGHDT, CDR2 YNNKEL (reference sequence). The CDR3 spans 15 residues. Trimming pared 6 bases from V and 1 base from J, leaving 15 bases between. For the CDR3, the DNA is TGTGCCAGCAGTCCTCCGTCCGGGGGTAACTATGGCTACACCTTC. Translated, it gives CASSPPSGGNYGYTF.

This sequence joins TRBV11-2 and TRBJ1-1; maybe TRBD1 (5 bases). Between the trimmed V and J ends, which lost 7 bases and 4 bases, there was a span of 16 bases. Germline CDR1 reads SGHAT; CDR2 reads FQNNGV. CDR3 length: 14 amino acids. The CDR3 spells CASTPGDGGTEAFF. The CDR3, as DNA: TGTGCCAGCACCCCGGGGGACGGGGGCACTGAAGCTTTCTTT.

V gene TRBV28 combines with J gene TRBJ2-5; 8 nucleotides line up with TRBD1. The germline CDR1 and CDR2 sequences are MDHEN and SYDVKM. This CDR3 region has 14 residues. Losses at the gene ends were 6 bases for V and 4 bases for J; bases not matched to a gene: 7. The CDR3 is CASSPQGAIETQYF. CDR3 DNA: TGTGCCAGCAGCCCGCAGGGGGCAATAGAGACCCAGTACTTC. Using reference TRBV28 and TRBJ2-5 for the parts outside the CDR3, the full variable domain is DVKVTQSSRYLVKRTGEKVFLECVQDMDHENMFWYRQDPGLGLRLIYFSYDVKMKEKGDIPEGYSVSREKKERFSLILESASTNQTSMYLCASSPQGAIETQYFGPGTRLLVL.

This chain joins TRBV7-9 and TRBJ2-3, with unresolved D. The germline V gene encodes CDR1 SEHNR and CDR2 FQNEAQ (reference sequence). The germline V and J ends were trimmed by 7 bases and 4 bases, with 9 bases remaining between them. The CDR3 has 12 amino acids. The CDR3 DNA is TGTGCCAGCAAAGAGCAGGCAGATACGCAGTATTTT. Its protein is CASKEQADTQYF. Full variable domain (outside the CDR3, taken from reference TRBV7-9 and TRBJ2-3): DTGVSQNPRHKITKRGQNVTFRCDPISEHNRLYWYRQTLGQGPEFLTYFQNEAQLEKSRLLSDRFSAERPKGSFSTLEIQRTEQGDSAMYLCASKEQADTQYFGPGTRLTVL.

CDR3 loop: CASSQQGAADEKLFF. The CDR3 DNA reads TGTGCCAGCAGCCAACAGGGGGCAGCCGATGAAAAACTGTTTTTT. The rearrangement links TRBV5-5 to TRBJ1-4, with TRBD1 matching over 9 bases. The CDR3 contains 15 residues. The V segment lost 4 bases and the J segment 6 bases; nucleotides outside the gene matches: 7. Looked up from germline, CDR1 is SGHKS and CDR2 is YYEKEE (reference sequence).

The rearrangement links TRBV9 to TRBJ2-2; D is uncertain. The V gene lost 0 bases and the J gene lost 0 bases, with 9 bases spanning the gap. The CDR3 loop spans 16 amino acids. Germline-derived CDR1 and CDR2 are SGDLS and YYNGEE. The CDR3 reads CASSVDLDPNTGELFF. The CDR3 DNA is TGTGCCAGCAGCGTAGATCTAGATCCGAACACCGGGGAGCTGTTTTTT.

This clone was detected once. This chain connects TRBV7-6 to TRBJ1-6; the D is unclear. CDR3 length equals 15 residues. V was clipped by 1 base and J by 7 bases, with 11 bases between them. The germline CDR1 and CDR2 sequences are SGHVS and FNYEAQ. The DNA for the CDR3 is TGTGCCAGCAGCTTAGAGGCAGAACAGAATTCACCCCTCCACTTT. This codes for CASSLEAEQNSPLHF.

The CDR3 here is CASSQDITGDPNTIYF. Here the CDR3 DNA reads TGTGCCAGCAGCCAAGATATAACAGGGGATCCCAACACCATATATTTT. The rearrangement uses TRBV14 and TRBJ1-3; 7 positions match TRBD1. Losses at the gene ends were 0 bases for V and 7 bases for J; bases not matched to a gene: 9. CDR1 and CDR2 (germline): SGHDN, FVKESK. The CDR3 is 16 amino acids.

CDR3: CASSADRGRAEQYF. Written as DNA, the CDR3 is TGTGCCAGCAGCGCCGACAGGGGGCGGGCGGAGCAGTACTTC. The V and J genes are TRBV5-4 and TRBJ2-7; 10 bases are a match to TRBD1. Trimming took 4 bases from V and 7 from J; bases not matched to a gene: 8. The CDR3 extends over 14 amino acids. CDR1 is SGHNT and CDR2 is YYREEE in the germline V gene (reference sequence).

V is TRBV7-3 and J is TRBJ2-3; maybe TRBD2 (5 bases). V was shortened by 5 bases and J by 2 bases, with 14 bases between the two germline ends. The CDR3 consists of 15 residues. Per germline, CDR1 SGHTA and CDR2 FQGTGA. CDR3 sequence reads: CASSLEGRTTDTQYF. The CDR3, as DNA: TGTGCCAGCAGCCTTGAGGGCAGAACCACAGATACGCAGTATTTT.

The V gene is TRBV12-5, the J gene TRBJ2-3, with a tentative D call TRBD2 (5 bases). Germline V gene sequence: CDR1 LGHNT, CDR2 FRNRAP. The V gene lost 5 bases and the J gene lost 3 bases, with 15 bases spanning the gap. The CDR3 contains 15 residues. CDR3 sequence reads: CASGMDAGPTDTQYF. The CDR3 bases are TGTGCTAGTGGTATGGACGCGGGTCCGACAGATACGCAGTATTTT. Supplemented by reference TRBV12-5 and TRBJ2-3, the full variable domain reads DARVTQTPRHKVTEMGQEVTMRCQPILGHNTVFWYRQTMMQGLELLAYFRNRAPLDDSGMPKDRFSAEMPDATLATLKIQPSEPRDSAVYFCASGMDAGPTDTQYFGPGTRLTVL.

CDR3 region: CASSEGTSGFTDTQYF. For the CDR3, the DNA is TGTGCCAGCAGTGAGGGGACTAGCGGGTTCACAGATACGCAGTATTTT. J is TRBJ2-3 and V is TRBV6-1; 12 positions agree with TRBD2. Germline CDR1 is MNHNS and CDR2 is SASEGT. J lost 2 bases, V lost 3 bases, and 3 bases had no gene match. The CDR3 sequence is 16 residues long.

The genes are TRBV19 and TRBJ2-1; 8 positions agree with TRBD1. The CDR3 contains 17 residues. Germline trimming cut 6 bases from V and 0 bases from J; bases unmatched to any gene: 10. The V gene's germline CDR1 is LNHDA and CDR2 SQIVND (reference sequence). This CDR3 reads CASRTSGQASSYNEQFF. CDR3 nucleotides: TGTGCCAGTAGAACCTCGGGACAGGCGAGCTCCTACAATGAGCAGTTCTTC. The full variable domain, with the rest looked up from reference TRBV19 and TRBJ2-1, is DGGITQSPKYLFRKEGQNVTLSCEQNLNHDAMYWYRQDPGQGLRLIYYSQIVNDFQKGDIAEGYSVSREKKESFPLTVTSAQKNPTAFYLCASRTSGQASSYNEQFFGPGTRLTVL.

The chain recombines TRBV25-1 with TRBJ2-1, with 7 positions matching TRBD2. CDR3 size: 15 residues. CDR1 and CDR2 (germline): MGHDK, SYGVNS. The J segment lost 1 base and the V segment lost 2 bases, leaving 2 bases of the junction unmatched. The CDR3 loop is CASSEASGSYNEQFF. CDR3 DNA: TGTGCCAGCAGTGAAGCTAGCGGTTCCTACAATGAGCAGTTCTTC.

The chain links TRBV5-1 to TRBJ2-6; perhaps TRBD1 as D (5 bases). The CDR3 has 16 residues. Trimming took 0 bases from V and 0 from J, leaving 7 bases between them. From germline, CDR1 is SGHRS and CDR2 YFSETQ. The CDR3 region is CASSLGQSSGANVLTF. CDR3 sequence (DNA): TGCGCCAGCAGCTTGGGACAGAGCTCTGGGGCCAACGTCCTGACTTTC.

The gene calls are TRBV4-2 and TRBJ2-5; D remains ambiguous. The V end was cut by 0 bases, the J end by 5 bases, with 16 bases between. The germline CDR1 and CDR2 sequences are LGHNA and YNFKEQ. This CDR3 is 16 amino acids long. The CDR3 spells CASSQDGARTAETQYF. CDR3 DNA sequence: TGTGCCAGCAGCCAAGATGGTGCGCGCACCGCGGAGACCCAGTACTTC.

The count of this clone is one. The gene calls are TRBV12-3 or TRBV12-4 and TRBJ2-2; D is undetermined. The CDR3 contains 13 residues. Trimming shortened V by 5 bases and J by 4 bases, and 8 bases separated the two germline ends. CDR3: CASSPTVTGELFF. In DNA form, the CDR3 reads TGTGCCAGCAGTCCTACTGTCACCGGGGAGCTGTTTTTT.

The chain has TRBV7-9 and TRBJ1-2; D ambiguous. Germline CDR1 and CDR2: SEHNR and FQNEAQ (reference sequence). The CDR3 is 17 amino acids. Trimming took off 0 bases at V and 4 bases at J, with 18 bases between the two ends. CDR3 sequence reads: CASSLATAASGIYGYTF. The CDR3 DNA reads as TGTGCCAGCAGCTTAGCCACTGCGGCTTCGGGGATCTATGGCTACACCTTC.

This sequence joins TRBV6-2 or TRBV6-3 and TRBJ2-1; 7 nucleotides match TRBD2. From germline, CDR1 is MNHEY and CDR2 SVGEGT. The length of the CDR3 is 18 residues. Germline trimming cut 2 bases from V and 2 bases from J; bases unmatched to any gene: 12. The CDR3 DNA reads as TGTGCCAGCAGTTACGTGGGGCCCCCGGGAGGAACCTACAATGAGCAGTTCTTC. Translation: CASSYVGPPGGTYNEQFF.

V usage is TRBV14 and J usage is TRBJ2-5, with D hard to call. Germline V CDR1 and CDR2: SGHDN, FVKESK. The CDR3 runs 13 residues. Trimming cost V 2 bases and J 4 bases, with 8 bases left between them. The CDR3, as DNA: TGTGCCAGCAGCCAACAGGTGGCAGAGACCCAGTACTTC. The encoded protein is CASSQQVAETQYF.

This chain links TRBV29-1 with TRBJ2-7, with 11 positions matching TRBD1. V dropped 1 base and J dropped 5; count of bases not matched to a gene: 4. The CDR3 extends over 14 amino acids. The germline CDR1 and CDR2 sequences are SQVTM and ANQGSEA. The CDR3 reads CSVEVGQGADEQYF. In nucleotides, the CDR3 is TGCAGCGTTGAAGTAGGACAGGGGGCAGACGAGCAGTACTTC.